This T cell receptor (beta chain) appears in the sequencing data of a study of Ad26.COV2.S vaccination and SARS-CoV-2 variants. The study's findings and limits: Using TCR breadth and depth analyses may have led to underestimated total T cell responses.

TCRdb's copy holds only in-frame clones and misses some; the assay was immunoSEQ multiplex PCR. Among about 680,000 clones, around 92% were seen once, and the ten largest hold about 1.5%. About this clone: The antigen remains unidentified.

The CDR3 contains 13 residues. V was trimmed by 10 bases and J by 0 bases, leaving 10 bases between them. Stated treatment: around 19 received Ad26.COV2.S at low or high dose, single or two shots; about 5 received placebo; per-sample allocation not given. Following the first vaccine or placebo injection, samples were taken on day 63. Immunization relied on an Ad26 vector, which expressed Wuhan-strain SARS-CoV-2 spike. The V gene is TRBV12-3 or TRBV12-4, the J gene TRBJ1-3; D may be TRBD1 (5 bases). The sample here was peripheral blood, taken in a trial of Ad26.COV2.S vaccine versus placebo. The clonotype comes from a person aged 18 to 59 who received the Ad26.COV2.S COVID-19 vaccine or a placebo. CDR3 bases: TGTGCCAACCTCGACAGCTCTGGAAACACCATATATTTT. Translation: CANLDSSGNTIYF.